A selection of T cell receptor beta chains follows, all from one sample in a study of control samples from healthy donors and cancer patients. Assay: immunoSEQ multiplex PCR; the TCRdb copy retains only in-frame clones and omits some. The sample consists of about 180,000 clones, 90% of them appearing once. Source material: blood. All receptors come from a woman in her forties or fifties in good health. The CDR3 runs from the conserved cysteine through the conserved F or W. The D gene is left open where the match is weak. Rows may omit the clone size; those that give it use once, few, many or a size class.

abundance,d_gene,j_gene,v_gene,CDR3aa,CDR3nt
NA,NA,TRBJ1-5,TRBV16,CASSQRENQPQHF,TGTGCCAGCAGCCAACGGGAAAATCAGCCCCAGCATTTT
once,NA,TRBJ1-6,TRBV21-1,CASSTFRGSPLHF,TGTGCCAGCAGCACGTTCAGGGGATCACCCCTCCACTTT
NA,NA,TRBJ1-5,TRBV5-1,CASSLTGDPNQPQHF,TGCGCCAGCAGCTTGACCGGGGACCCCAATCAGCCCCAGCATTTT
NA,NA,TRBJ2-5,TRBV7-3,CASSLTGKETQYF,TGTGCCAGCAGCTTAACAGGGAAAGAGACCCAGTACTTC
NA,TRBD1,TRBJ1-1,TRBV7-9,CASSRRQGNTEAFF,TGTGCCAGCAGCAGACGACAGGGTAACACTGAAGCTTTCTTT
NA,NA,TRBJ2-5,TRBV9,CASSPRGGWEETQYF,TGTGCCAGCAGCCCACGAGGGGGGTGGGAAGAGACCCAGTACTTC
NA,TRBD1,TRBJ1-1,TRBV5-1,CASSSGQGFGKTEAFF,TGCGCCAGCAGCTCCGGACAGGGTTTTGGTAAAACTGAAGCTTTCTTT
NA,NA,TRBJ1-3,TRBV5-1,CASSLRGVGAGNTIYF,TGCGCCAGCAGCTTACGGGGGGTCGGAGCTGGAAACACCATATATTTT
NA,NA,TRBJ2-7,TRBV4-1,CASSPQIAYEQYF,TGCGCCAGCAGCCCGCAAATCGCCTACGAGCAGTACTTC
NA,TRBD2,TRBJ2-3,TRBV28,CASDSGRPNTISTDTQYF,TGTGCCAGCGATAGCGGGAGGCCCAACACGATTAGCACAGATACGCAGTATTTT
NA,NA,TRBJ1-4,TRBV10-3,CAISEKDSPNEKLFF,TGTGCCATCAGTGAAAAAGACAGTCCCAATGAAAAACTGTTTTTT
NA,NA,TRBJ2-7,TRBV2,CASTRDTSYEQYF,TGTGCCAGCACTCGGGACACCTCCTACGAGCAGTACTTC
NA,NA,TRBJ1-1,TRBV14,CASSQVANTEAFF,TGTGCCAGCAGCCAAGTGGCGAACACTGAAGCTTTCTTT
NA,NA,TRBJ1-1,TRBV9,CASSPSMDTEAFF,TGTGCCAGCAGCCCATCGATGGACACTGAAGCTTTCTTT
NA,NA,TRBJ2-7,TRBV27,CASSPGRVPYEQYF,TGTGCCAGCAGTCCCGGGCGGGTTCCCTACGAGCAGTACTTC
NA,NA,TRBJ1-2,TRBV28,CASAKGDNYGYTF,TGTGCCAGCGCTAAAGGGGATAACTATGGCTACACCTTC
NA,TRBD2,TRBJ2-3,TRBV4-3,CASSQEIGTSGGGGRQYF,TGCGCCAGCAGCCAAGAGATCGGGACTAGCGGGGGGGGAGGGAGGCAGTATTTT
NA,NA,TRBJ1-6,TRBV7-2,CASSLTTGYITLHF,TGTGCCAGCAGCTTAACGACAGGATATATCACCCTCCACTTT
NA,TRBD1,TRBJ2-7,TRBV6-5,CASSQRGQGVDEQYF,TGTGCCAGCAGCCAGAGGGGACAGGGTGTTGACGAGCAGTACTTC
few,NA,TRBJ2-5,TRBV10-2,CASSESGRPTQETQYF,TGCGCCAGCAGTGAGTCGGGACGGCCGACCCAAGAGACCCAGTACTTC
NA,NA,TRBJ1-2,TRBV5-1,CASSPDVNYGYTF,TGCGCCAGCAGCCCTGATGTGAACTATGGCTACACCTTC
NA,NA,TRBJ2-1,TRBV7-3,CASSLNGGHGNEQFF,TGTGCCAGCAGCTTAAACGGGGGCCACGGGAATGAGCAGTTCTTC
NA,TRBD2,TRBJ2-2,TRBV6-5,CASRHLAGMAGELFF,TGTGCCAGCAGGCACCTAGCGGGAATGGCCGGGGAGCTGTTTTTT
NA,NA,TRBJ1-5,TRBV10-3,CAISESPNQPQHF,TGTGCCATCAGTGAGTCGCCCAATCAGCCCCAGCATTTT
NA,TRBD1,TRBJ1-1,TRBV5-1,CASSLGGQRLVNTEAFF,TGCGCCAGCAGCTTGGGGGGACAGAGGTTAGTGAACACTGAAGCTTTCTTT
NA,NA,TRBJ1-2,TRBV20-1,CSASLRNNYGYTF,TGCAGTGCTAGTCTTCGCAATAACTATGGCTACACCTTC
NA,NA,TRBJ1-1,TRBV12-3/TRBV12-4,CASSHRMNTEAFF,TGTGCCAGCAGCCACAGGATGAACACTGAAGCTTTCTTT
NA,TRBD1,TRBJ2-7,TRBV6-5,CASSNGQGRLYF,TGTGCCAGCAGCAACGGACAGGGGAGACTGTACTTC
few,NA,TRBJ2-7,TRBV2,CASSVGPGTSYEQYF,TGTGCCAGCAGTGTCGGCCCGGGAACCTCCTACGAGCAGTACTTC
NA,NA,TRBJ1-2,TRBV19,CASSMRMNYGYTF,TGTGCCAGTAGTATGAGGATGAACTATGGCTACACCTTC
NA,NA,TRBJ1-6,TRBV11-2,CASSLGAGSPNSPLHF,TGTGCCAGCAGCTTAGGGGCAGGGTCCCCTAATTCACCCCTCCACTTT
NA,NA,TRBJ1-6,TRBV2,CASSDGVRGNSPLHF,TGTGCCAGCAGTGATGGGGTGAGGGGTAATTCACCCCTCCACTTT